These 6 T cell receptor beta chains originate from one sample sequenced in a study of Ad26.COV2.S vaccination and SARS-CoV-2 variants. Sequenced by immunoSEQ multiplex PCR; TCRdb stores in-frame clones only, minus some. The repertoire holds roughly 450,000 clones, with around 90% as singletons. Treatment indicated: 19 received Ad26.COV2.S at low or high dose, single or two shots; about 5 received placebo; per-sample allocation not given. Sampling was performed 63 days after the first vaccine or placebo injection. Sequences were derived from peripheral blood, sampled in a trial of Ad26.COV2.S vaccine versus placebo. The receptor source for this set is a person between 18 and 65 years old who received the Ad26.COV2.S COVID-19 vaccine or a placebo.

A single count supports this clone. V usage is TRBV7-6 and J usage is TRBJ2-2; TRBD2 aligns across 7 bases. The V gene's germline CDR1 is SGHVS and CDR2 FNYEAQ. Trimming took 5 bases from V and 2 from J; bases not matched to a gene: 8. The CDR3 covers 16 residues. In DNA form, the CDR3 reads TGTGCCAGCAGCGATGTGGGGGGGTCTAACACCGGGGAGCTGTTTTTT. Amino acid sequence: CASSDVGGSNTGELFF.

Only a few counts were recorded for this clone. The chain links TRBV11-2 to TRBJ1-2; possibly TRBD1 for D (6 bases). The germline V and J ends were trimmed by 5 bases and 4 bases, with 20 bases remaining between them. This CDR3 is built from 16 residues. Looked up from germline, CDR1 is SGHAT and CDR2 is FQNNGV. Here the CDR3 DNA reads TGTGCCAGCAGCAACTTAACAGGGCCAAGGGGCTATGGCTACACCTTC. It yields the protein CASSNLTGPRGYGYTF.

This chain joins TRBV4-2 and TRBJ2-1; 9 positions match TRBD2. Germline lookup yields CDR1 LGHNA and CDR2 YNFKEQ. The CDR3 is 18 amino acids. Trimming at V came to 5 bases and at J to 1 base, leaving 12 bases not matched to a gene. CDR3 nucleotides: TGTGCCAGCAGCTTTTTATGGCGGGAGGGCCTGTCCTACAATGAGCAGTTCTTC. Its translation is CASSFLWREGLSYNEQFF.

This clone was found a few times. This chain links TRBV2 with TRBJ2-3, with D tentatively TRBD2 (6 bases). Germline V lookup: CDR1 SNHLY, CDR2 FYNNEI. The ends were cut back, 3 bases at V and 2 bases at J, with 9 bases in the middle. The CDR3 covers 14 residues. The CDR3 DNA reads TGTGCCAGCAGTGATGGGAGGTCCACAGATACGCAGTATTTT. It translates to CASSDGRSTDTQYF.

DNA of the CDR3: TGCGCCAGCAGCCCTGGTCAGGCCCGAGGAAAGACTGAAGCTTTCTTT. Translated, it gives CASSPGQARGKTEAFF. V is TRBV4-1 and J is TRBJ1-1; D is unclear. Germline V CDR1 and CDR2: MGHRA, YSYEKL. The V and J ends lost 4 bases and 5 bases respectively, with 20 bases between them. CDR3 size: 16 residues.

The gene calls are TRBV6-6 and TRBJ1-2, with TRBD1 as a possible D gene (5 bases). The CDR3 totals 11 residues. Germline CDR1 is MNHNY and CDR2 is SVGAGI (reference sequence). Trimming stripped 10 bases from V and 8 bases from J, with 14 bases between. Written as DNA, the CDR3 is TGTGCCACCGGAGAGGGGAGCGGCTACACCTTC. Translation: CATGEGSGYTF.